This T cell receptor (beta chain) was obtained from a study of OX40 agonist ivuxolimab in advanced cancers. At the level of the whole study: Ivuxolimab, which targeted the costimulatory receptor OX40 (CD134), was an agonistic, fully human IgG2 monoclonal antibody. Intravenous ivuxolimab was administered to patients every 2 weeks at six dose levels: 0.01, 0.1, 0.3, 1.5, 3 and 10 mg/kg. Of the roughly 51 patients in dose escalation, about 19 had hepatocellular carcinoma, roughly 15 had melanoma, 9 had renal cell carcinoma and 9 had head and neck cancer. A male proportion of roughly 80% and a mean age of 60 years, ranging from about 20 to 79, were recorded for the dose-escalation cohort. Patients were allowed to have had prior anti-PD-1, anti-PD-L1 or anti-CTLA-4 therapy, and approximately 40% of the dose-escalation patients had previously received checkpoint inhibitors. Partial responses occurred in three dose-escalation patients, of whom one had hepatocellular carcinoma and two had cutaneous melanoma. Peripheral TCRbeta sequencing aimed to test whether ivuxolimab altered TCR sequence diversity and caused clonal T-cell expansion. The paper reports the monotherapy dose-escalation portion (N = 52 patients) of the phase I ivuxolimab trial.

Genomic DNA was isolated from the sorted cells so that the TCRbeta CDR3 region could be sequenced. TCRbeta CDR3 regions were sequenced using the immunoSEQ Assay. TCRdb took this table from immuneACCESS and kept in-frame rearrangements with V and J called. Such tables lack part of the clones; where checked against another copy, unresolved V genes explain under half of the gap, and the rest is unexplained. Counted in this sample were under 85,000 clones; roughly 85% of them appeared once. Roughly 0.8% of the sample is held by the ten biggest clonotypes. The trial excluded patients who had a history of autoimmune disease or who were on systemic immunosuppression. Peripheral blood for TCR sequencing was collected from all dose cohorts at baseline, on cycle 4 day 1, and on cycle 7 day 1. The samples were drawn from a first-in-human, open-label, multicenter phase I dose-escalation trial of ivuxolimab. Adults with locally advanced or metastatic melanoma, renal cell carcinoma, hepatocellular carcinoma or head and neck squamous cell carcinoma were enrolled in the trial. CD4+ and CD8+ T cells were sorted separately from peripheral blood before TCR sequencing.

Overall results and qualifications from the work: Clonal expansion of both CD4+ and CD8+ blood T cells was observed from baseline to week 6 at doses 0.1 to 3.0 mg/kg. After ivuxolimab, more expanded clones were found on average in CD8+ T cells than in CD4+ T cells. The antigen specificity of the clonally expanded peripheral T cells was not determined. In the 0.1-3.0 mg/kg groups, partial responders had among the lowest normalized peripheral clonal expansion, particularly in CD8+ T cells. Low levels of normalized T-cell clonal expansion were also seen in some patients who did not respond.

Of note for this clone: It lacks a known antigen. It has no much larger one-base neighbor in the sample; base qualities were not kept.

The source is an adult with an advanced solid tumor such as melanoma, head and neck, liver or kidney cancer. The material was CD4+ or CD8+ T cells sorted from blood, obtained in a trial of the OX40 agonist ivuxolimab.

The bases read TGTGCCAGCAGTTACGGAGAGGTCAATCAGCCCCAGCATTTT. It translates as CASSYGEVNQPQHF. The rearrangement joined TRBV6-6 to TRBJ1-5; the D gene remains uncertain. V and J are truncated by 2 bases and 3 bases respectively, leaving an intervening sequence of 8 bases. Spanning cysteine to phenylalanine, the CDR3 consists of 14 amino acids. Here the CDR3 DNA is all that survives: 42 bases in frame from base 1. CDR1 is given as MNHNY and CDR2 as SVGAGI, both from the germline V gene (reference sequence).